This record looks at one T cell receptor beta chain sequence and its context. Its antigen is undetermined. Profiling relied on immunoSEQ multiplex PCR, and the TCRdb table lists in-frame clones only, not all of them. The sample lists under 150,000 clones, roughly 91% seen once, with roughly 5% in the top ten. This sample is part of a study of T cell responses to AZD1222 COVID-19 vaccine. Study-wide findings and caveats: Donors were chiefly white British, with a greater number of females, and clonal diversity was perhaps underestimated.

The V and J ends lost 5 bases and 5 bases respectively, with 19 bases between them. Germline lookup yields CDR1 SGHTA and CDR2 FQGNSA. The CDR3 is 15 amino acids. The source was peripheral blood, collected on day 0 of AZD1222 vaccination. This TCR was sampled from an adult in good health. J is TRBJ2-7 and V is TRBV7-2; the D gene could be TRBD1 or TRBD2 (5 bases each). The CDR3 sequence is CASSLGRSGTDEQYF. As DNA, the CDR3 is TGTGCCAGCAGCCTGGGTCGTTCGGGGACGGACGAGCAGTACTTC.